The 25 T cell receptor beta chains presented below share a single source sample, sequenced in a study of response to subunit inactivated influenza vaccine. MiXCR was run by TCRdb on the RT-PCR reads, yielding one entry per CDR3 protein. The table includes around 520,000 distinct CDR3 sequences, approximately 10% detected once. Sequencing used PBMCs from blood, obtained on the day of vaccination. The receptor set was obtained from a middle-aged man who received an inactivated influenza vaccine.

This clonotype was counted only a few times. The rearrangement uses TRBV3-1 and TRBJ2-3; 8 nucleotides match TRBD2. The J segment lost 4 bases and the V segment lost 8 bases, leaving 8 bases of the junction unmatched. The CDR3 consists of 14 residues. From germline, CDR1 is LGHDT and CDR2 YNNKEL (reference sequence). The CDR3: CASAGGAFADTQYF. Written as DNA, the CDR3 is TGTGCCAGCGCCGGGGGGGCCTTCGCAGATACGCAGTATTTT.

The gene calls are TRBV5-1 and TRBJ1-1; D unclear. The ends were cut back, 4 bases at V and 4 bases at J, with 14 bases in the middle. The CDR3 has 14 residues. The germline V gene encodes CDR1 SGHRS and CDR2 YFSETQ. The CDR3 reads CASSPEEGVTEAFF. Here the CDR3 DNA reads TGCGCCAGCAGCCCGGAGGAGGGAGTCACTGAAGCTTTCTTT.

This clonotype was found a few times. The chain links TRBV20-1 to TRBJ2-5, with D unclear. Germline values: CDR1 DFQATT, CDR2 SNEGSKA (reference sequence). V was trimmed by 2 bases and J by 2 bases, leaving 9 bases between them. The CDR3 is 13 residues long. CDR3 nucleotides: TGCAGTGCTAGACTGGCTAGACAAGAGACCCAGTACTTC. Its translation: CSARLARQETQYF.

This clonotype was counted only a few times. The chain carries TRBV4-3 and TRBJ2-7, with D possibly being TRBD1 (5 bases). Trimming left V 0 bases short and J 6 bases short, with 15 bases between. Germline V gives CDR1 LGHNA, CDR2 YSLEER. The CDR3 runs 15 residues. The CDR3 bases are TGCGCCAGCAGCCAAGATTCAAGGGGCAATAGCGAGCAGTACTTC. Its translation is CASSQDSRGNSEQYF.

There are a few counts of this clonotype. The chain combines TRBV19 with TRBJ1-1; D call uncertain. V lost 7 bases and J lost 5, with 14 bases in between. The CDR3 extends over 13 amino acids. Per the germline V gene, CDR1 is LNHDA and CDR2 is SQIVND (reference sequence). CDR3 DNA sequence: TGTGCCAGTACTTACGGGGTGAGGACTGAAGCTTTCTTT. Its translation: CASTYGVRTEAFF.

This clonotype was observed a handful of times. J is TRBJ1-1 and V is TRBV4-3; D is possibly TRBD1 (5 bases). V shed 4 bases and J shed 5 bases, with 17 bases lying between them. Germline CDR1 LGHNA, CDR2 YSLEER. The CDR3 contains 15 residues. CDR3 sequence reads: CASSPNPRVRTEAFF. DNA for the CDR3: TGCGCCAGCAGCCCTAACCCCAGGGTTCGGACTGAAGCTTTCTTT.

This chain joins TRBV5-1 and TRBJ1-1; 9 nucleotides agree with TRBD1. J gave up 0 bases and V 4 bases, and 10 bases lay outside the gene matches. The CDR3 runs 17 residues. Germline-derived CDR1 and CDR2 are SGHRS and YFSETQ. CDR3 in DNA: TGCGCCAGCAGCCTGACAGGGGGTGGGCCAATGAACACTGAAGCTTTCTTT. This sequence encodes CASSLTGGGPMNTEAFF.

The rearrangement joins TRBV20-1 to TRBJ2-5; 11 bases agree with TRBD2. V lost 6 bases and J lost 3; bases outside the gene matches: 3. Germline V gene lookup returns CDR1 DFQATT and CDR2 SNEGSKA (reference sequence). CDR3 length equals 13 residues. In DNA, the CDR3 is TGCAGTGCCAATAGCGGGGGGGAAGAGACCCAGTACTTC. It yields the protein CSANSGGEETQYF.

This clonotype was counted at least ten times. This chain connects TRBV27 to TRBJ2-1, with 8 positions matching TRBD2. The ends lost 6 bases at V and 4 bases at J; junction bases unmatched: 8. The length of the CDR3 is 15 residues. Germline V gene sequence: CDR1 MNHEY, CDR2 SMNVEV (reference sequence). CDR3 sequence (DNA): TGTGCCAGCAGCCCAAGCGGGGGCAATTACAATGAGCAGTTCTTC. The encoded protein is CASSPSGGNYNEQFF.

This clonotype turned up a few times. The V and J genes are TRBV12-3 or TRBV12-4 and TRBJ1-1; 10 bases fit TRBD1. This CDR3 has 18 amino acids. The J segment lost 5 bases and the V segment lost 3 bases, leaving 15 bases of the junction unmatched. Here the CDR3 reads CASSLFGRGGTGVTEAFF. The CDR3 DNA is TGTGCCAGCAGTTTGTTTGGTCGGGGAGGGACAGGGGTTACTGAAGCTTTCTTT.

Ten or more counts support this clonotype. The chain joins TRBV5-1 to TRBJ2-2; unclear D gene. Germline CDR1 is SGHRS and CDR2 is YFSETQ. The CDR3 runs 15 residues. V lost 0 bases and J lost 1, with 7 bases in between. The CDR3 DNA follows: TGCGCCAGCAGCTTGGTCGCAGGGAACACCGGGGAGCTGTTTTTT. This translates into CASSLVAGNTGELFF.

This chain uses TRBV29-1 with TRBJ2-7; D remains unclear. Germline CDR1 reads SQVTM; CDR2 reads ANQGSEA. The length of the CDR3 is 12 residues. Trimming pared 6 bases from V and 3 bases from J, leaving 12 bases between. The CDR3 DNA reads TGCAGCGTCCGGGTAAGGAGCTACGAGCAGTACTTC. This encodes CSVRVRSYEQYF.

The rearrangement links TRBV7-9 to TRBJ2-1, with a weak D call TRBD1 (5 bases). The germline gives CDR1 SEHNR, CDR2 FQNEAQ (reference sequence). The CDR3 contains 12 residues. V gave up 5 bases and J gave up 6 bases, with 8 bases separating them. CDR3 coding DNA: TGTGCCAGCAGCAGACAGTTCAATGAGCAGTTCTTC. Translated: CASSRQFNEQFF. The whole variable domain, filled in from reference TRBV7-9 and TRBJ2-1, reads DTGVSQNPRHKITKRGQNVTFRCDPISEHNRLYWYRQTLGQGPEFLTYFQNEAQLEKSRLLSDRFSAERPKGSFSTLEIQRTEQGDSAMYLCASSRQFNEQFFGPGTRLTVL.

The rearrangement uses TRBV28 and TRBJ2-2; 10 nucleotides agree with TRBD2. The CDR3 covers 17 residues. Germline CDR1 MDHEN, CDR2 SYDVKM. Trimming cost V 3 bases and J 5 bases; bases outside gene matches: 9. The CDR3 coding sequence is TGTGCCAGCAGTTTGGAGCGGGGGGGCCTTTGGACCGGGGAGCTGTTTTTT. Its protein product is CASSLERGGLWTGELFF.

Note on this clonotype: At one of its ends the junction is not consistent with the germline gene, which may arise from a read error. The rearrangement uses TRBV5-6 and TRBJ2-1, with 13 bases identical to TRBD2. Germline values: CDR1 SGHDT, CDR2 YYEEEE. CDR3 length: 18 residues. CDR3 DNA: TGTGCCATCAGCCCCGGACTAGCGGGAGACCGCTCCTACAATGAGCAGTTCTTC. This sequence encodes CAISPGLAGDRSYNEQFF.

The chain uses TRBV12-3 or TRBV12-4 and TRBJ1-1, with 7 bases lining up with TRBD1. The CDR3 sequence is 14 residues long. J gave up 4 bases and V 4 bases, and 6 bases lay outside the gene matches. The CDR3, as DNA: TGTGCCAGCAGTTCGGGACAGCGAGCCACTGAAGCTTTCTTT. Its translation is CASSSGQRATEAFF.

This clonotype was detected many times. The CDR3 sequence: CASSQTSGMTNYGYTF. The CDR3 DNA is TGTGCCAGCAGCCAAACTTCGGGAATGACTAACTATGGCTACACCTTC. The chain uses TRBV16 and TRBJ1-2; D unresolved. Trimming left V 2 bases short and J 0 bases short, with 13 bases between. There are 16 residues in the CDR3. Per the germline V gene, CDR1 is KGHSY and CDR2 is FQNENV.

The chain carries TRBV7-9 and TRBJ2-1, with D possibly being TRBD2 (6 bases). V lost 3 bases and J 3 bases, leaving 18 bases between the germline ends. The CDR3 totals 17 residues. Germline loops: CDR1 SEHNR, CDR2 FQNEAQ (reference sequence). CDR3 amino acids: CASSFGWSRLDYNEQFF. The CDR3 DNA sequence: TGTGCCAGCAGCTTCGGGTGGTCGAGACTAGACTACAATGAGCAGTTCTTC.

The count of this clonotype is one. The J gene is TRBJ2-5, the V gene TRBV3-1; the D is unclear. Germline V lookup: CDR1 LGHDT, CDR2 YNNKEL (reference sequence). V lost 1 base to trimming and J lost 1 base, with 7 bases between them. The CDR3 runs 14 residues. The CDR3 region is CASSQAQVQETQYF. For the CDR3, the DNA is TGTGCCAGCAGCCAAGCGCAAGTCCAAGAGACCCAGTACTTC.

This clonotype was seen repeatedly, ten times or more. This rearrangement joins TRBV20-1 to TRBJ1-5, with D maybe TRBD1 (6 bases). CDR1 and CDR2 from the germline V gene are DFQATT and SNEGSKA (reference sequence). The CDR3 spans 13 residues. V was shortened by 4 bases and J by 4 bases, with 11 bases between the two germline ends. The DNA of the CDR3 is TGCAGTGCTATAAGGGGGGGAAATCAGCCCCAGCATTTT. Protein sequence: CSAIRGGNQPQHF.

This clonotype came up a few times. The chain joins TRBV20-1 to TRBJ2-6, with a possible D match to TRBD1 (5 bases). The CDR3 consists of 13 residues. Between the trimmed V and J ends, which lost 2 bases and 5 bases, there was a span of 7 bases. Germline-derived CDR1 and CDR2 are DFQATT and SNEGSKA (reference sequence). The CDR3, as DNA: TGCAGTGCTAGAAGGGGTAGGGCCAACGTCCTGACTTTC. Translated: CSARRGRANVLTF.

This chain uses TRBV28 with TRBJ2-5; unclear D gene. This CDR3 is built from 14 residues. From germline, CDR1 is MDHEN and CDR2 SYDVKM. V lost 5 bases and J 3 bases, leaving 13 bases between the germline ends. The CDR3 coding sequence is TGTGCCAGCAGTCCGACCCGCCGGAAAGAGACCCAGTACTTC. Translating it yields CASSPTRRKETQYF.

The rearrangement joins TRBV21-1 to TRBJ2-2; TRBD2, the D gene given by the table, was not confirmed from the DNA. TRBV21-1 is a pseudogene locus. The CDR3 runs 19 residues. This CDR3 is CASSKAGLAQEKNTGELFF. CDR3 DNA sequence: TGTGCCAGCAGCAAGGCGGGACTAGCGCAAGAAAAGAACACCGGGGAGCTGTTTTTT.

Of note for this clonotype: The limits of the CDR3 on the DNA are not certain, so only TCRdb's listed CDR3 is given. The rearrangement links TRBV6-5 to TRBJ2-1. The CDR3 is 14 amino acids in total, end residues counted. Germline loops: CDR1 MNHEY, CDR2 SVGAGI. This CDR3 is CASSSSDGYNEQFF.

The V and J genes are TRBV2 and TRBJ2-5, with TRBD1 matching 8 bases. J gave up 4 bases and V 2 bases, and 6 bases lay outside the gene matches. The CDR3 is 15 residues long. Looked up from germline, CDR1 is SNHLY and CDR2 is FYNNEI. The CDR3 sequence: CASSELARGRETQYF. Written as DNA, the CDR3 is TGTGCCAGCAGTGAACTGGCCAGGGGGCGAGAGACCCAGTACTTC.